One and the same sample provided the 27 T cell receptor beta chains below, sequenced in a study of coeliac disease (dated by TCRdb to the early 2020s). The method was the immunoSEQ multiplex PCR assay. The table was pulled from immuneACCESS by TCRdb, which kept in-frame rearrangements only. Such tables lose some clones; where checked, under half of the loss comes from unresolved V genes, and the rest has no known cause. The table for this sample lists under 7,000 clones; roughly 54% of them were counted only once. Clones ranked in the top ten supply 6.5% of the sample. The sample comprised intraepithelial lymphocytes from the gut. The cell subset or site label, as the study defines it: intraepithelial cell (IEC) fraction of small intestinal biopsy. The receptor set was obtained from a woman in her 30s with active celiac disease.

This CDR3 reads CASSPPDRTTYEQYF. DNA for the CDR3: TGCGCCAGCAGCCCCCCGGACAGAACGACCTACGAGCAGTACTTC. The rearrangement links TRBV5-1 to TRBJ2-7; D might be TRBD1 (6 bases). CDR3 length: 15 amino acids. Germline loops: CDR1 SGHRS, CDR2 YFSETQ. The V end was cut by 4 bases, the J end by 2 bases, with 16 bases between.

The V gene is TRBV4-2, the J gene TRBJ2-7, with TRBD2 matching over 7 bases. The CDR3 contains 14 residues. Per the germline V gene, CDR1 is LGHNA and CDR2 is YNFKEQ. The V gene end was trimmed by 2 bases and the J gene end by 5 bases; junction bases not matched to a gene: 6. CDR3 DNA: TGTGCCAGCAGCCAACTGGGAGGGTGGAACGAGCAGTACTTC. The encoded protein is CASSQLGGWNEQYF.

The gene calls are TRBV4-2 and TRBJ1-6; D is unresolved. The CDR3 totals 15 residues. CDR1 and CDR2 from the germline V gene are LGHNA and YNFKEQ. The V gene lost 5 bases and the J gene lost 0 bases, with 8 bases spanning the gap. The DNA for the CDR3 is TGTGCCAGCAGCGCCGGGAGCTCCTATAATTCACCCCTCCACTTT. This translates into CASSAGSSYNSPLHF.

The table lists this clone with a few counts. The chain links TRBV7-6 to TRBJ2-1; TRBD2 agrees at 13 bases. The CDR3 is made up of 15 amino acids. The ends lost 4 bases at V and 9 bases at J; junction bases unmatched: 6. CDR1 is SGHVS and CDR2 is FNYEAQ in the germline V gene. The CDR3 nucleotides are TGTGCCAGCAGCTCAGGCACTAGCGGGGGGGGTGAGCAGTTCTTC. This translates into CASSSGTSGGGEQFF.

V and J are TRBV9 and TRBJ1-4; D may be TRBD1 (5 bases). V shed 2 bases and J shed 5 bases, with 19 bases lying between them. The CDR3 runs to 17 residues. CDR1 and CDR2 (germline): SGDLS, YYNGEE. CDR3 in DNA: TGTGCCAGCAGCGTCGGGGGGAATGAACGGGACAATGAAAAACTGTTTTTT. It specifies CASSVGGNERDNEKLFF. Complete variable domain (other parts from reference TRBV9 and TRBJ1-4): DSGVTQTPKHLITATGQRVTLRCSPRSGDLSVYWYQQSLDQGLQFLIQYYNGEERAKGNILERFSAQQFPDLHSELNLSSLELGDSALYFCASSVGGNERDNEKLFFGSGTQLSVL.

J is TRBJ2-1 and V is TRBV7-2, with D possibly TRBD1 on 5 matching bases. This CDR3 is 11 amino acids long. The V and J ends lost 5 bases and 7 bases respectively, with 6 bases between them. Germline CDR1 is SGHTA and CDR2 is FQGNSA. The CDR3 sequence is CASSRGNEQFF. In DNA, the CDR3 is TGTGCCAGCAGCAGGGGAAATGAGCAGTTCTTC.

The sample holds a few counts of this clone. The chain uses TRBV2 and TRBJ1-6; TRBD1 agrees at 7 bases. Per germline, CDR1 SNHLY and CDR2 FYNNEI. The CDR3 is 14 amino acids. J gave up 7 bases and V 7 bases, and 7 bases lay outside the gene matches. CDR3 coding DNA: TGTGCCAGCACCGAGACAGGGAAAAATTCACCCCTCCACTTT. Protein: CASTETGKNSPLHF.

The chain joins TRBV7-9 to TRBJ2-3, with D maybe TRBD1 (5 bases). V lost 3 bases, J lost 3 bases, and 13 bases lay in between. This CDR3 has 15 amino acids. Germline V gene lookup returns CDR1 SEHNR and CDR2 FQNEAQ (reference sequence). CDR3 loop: CASSLGRVNTDTQYF. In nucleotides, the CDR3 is TGTGCCAGCAGCTTGGGCAGGGTCAATACAGATACGCAGTATTTT.

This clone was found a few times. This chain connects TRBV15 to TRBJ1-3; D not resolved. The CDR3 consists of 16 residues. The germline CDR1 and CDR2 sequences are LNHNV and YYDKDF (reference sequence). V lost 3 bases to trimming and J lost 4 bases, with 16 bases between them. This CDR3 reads CATSRHITRSGNTIYF. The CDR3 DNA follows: TGTGCCACCAGCAGGCACATCACCCGTTCCGGAAACACCATATATTTT.

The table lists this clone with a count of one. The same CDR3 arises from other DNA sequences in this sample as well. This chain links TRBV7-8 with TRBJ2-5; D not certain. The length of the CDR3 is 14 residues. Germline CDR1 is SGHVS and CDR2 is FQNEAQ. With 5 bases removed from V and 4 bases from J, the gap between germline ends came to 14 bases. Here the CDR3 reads CASSLFGTLETQYF. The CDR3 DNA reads TGTGCCAGCAGCCTATTCGGTACCCTAGAGACCCAGTACTTC.

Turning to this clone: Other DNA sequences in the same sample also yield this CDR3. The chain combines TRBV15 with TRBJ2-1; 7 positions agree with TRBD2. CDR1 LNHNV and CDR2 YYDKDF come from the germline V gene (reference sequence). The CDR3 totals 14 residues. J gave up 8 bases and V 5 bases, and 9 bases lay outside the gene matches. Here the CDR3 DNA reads TGTGCCACCAGCTTCGGACTAGTAGAGTATGAGCAGTTCTTC. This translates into CATSFGLVEYEQFF. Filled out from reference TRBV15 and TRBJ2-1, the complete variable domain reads DAMVIQNPRYQVTQFGKPVTLSCSQTLNHNVMYWYQQKSSQAPKLLFHYYDKDFNNEADTPDNFQSRRPNTSFCFLDIRSPGLGDTAMYLCATSFGLVEYEQFFGPGTRLTVL.

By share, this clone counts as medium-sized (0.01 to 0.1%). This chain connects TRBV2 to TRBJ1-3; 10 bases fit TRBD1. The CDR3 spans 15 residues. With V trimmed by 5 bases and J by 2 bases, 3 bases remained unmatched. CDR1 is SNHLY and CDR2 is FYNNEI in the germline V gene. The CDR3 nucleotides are TGTGCCAGCAGTCGCGACAGGGGGCCTGGAAACACCATATATTTT. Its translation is CASSRDRGPGNTIYF.

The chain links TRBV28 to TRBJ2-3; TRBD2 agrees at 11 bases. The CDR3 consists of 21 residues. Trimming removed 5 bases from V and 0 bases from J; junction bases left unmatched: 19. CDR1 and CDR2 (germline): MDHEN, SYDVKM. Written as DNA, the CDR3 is TGTGCCAGCAGTCCCTGGGTTGGAGGGCTAGCGGGGGGACAAAGCACAGATACGCAGTATTTT. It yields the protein CASSPWVGGLAGGQSTDTQYF.

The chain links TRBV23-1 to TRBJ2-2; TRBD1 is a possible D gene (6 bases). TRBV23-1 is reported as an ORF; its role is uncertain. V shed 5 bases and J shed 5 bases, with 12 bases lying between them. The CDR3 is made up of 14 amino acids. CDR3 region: CASSRTDRTGELFF. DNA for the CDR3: TGCGCCAGCAGTAGGACCGACAGGACCGGGGAGCTGTTTTTT.

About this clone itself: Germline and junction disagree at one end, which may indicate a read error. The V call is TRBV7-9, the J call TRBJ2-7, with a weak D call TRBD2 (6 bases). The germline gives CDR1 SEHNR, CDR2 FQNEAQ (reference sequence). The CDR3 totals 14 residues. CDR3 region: CASSLAGSSYKQYF. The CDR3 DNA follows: TGTGCCAGCAGCTTGGCGGGGAGCTCCTACAAGCAGTACTTC.

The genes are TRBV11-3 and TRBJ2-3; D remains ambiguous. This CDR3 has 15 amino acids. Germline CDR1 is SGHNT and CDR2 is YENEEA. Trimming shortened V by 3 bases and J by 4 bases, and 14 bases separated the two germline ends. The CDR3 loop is CASSFGLEQSDTQYF. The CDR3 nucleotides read TGTGCCAGCAGCTTTGGGCTCGAGCAATCAGATACGCAGTATTTT.

CDR3 coding DNA: TGTGCCAGCAGTGACCGGACATCTGAAGCTTTCTTT. Amino acid sequence: CASSDRTSEAFF. V is TRBV2 and J is TRBJ1-1, with D possibly TRBD1 on 5 matching bases. Germline V gene data show CDR1 as SNHLY and CDR2 as FYNNEI. V was cut by 3 bases and J by 6 bases, with 8 bases left in between. The CDR3 loop spans 12 amino acids.

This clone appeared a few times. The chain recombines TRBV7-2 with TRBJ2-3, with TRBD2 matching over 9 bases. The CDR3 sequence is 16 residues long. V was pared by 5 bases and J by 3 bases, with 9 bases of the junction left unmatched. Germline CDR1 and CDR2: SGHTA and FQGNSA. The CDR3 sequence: CASSPGRLAGTDTQYF. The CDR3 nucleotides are TGTGCCAGCAGCCCGGGTCGGCTAGCGGGGACAGATACGCAGTATTTT.

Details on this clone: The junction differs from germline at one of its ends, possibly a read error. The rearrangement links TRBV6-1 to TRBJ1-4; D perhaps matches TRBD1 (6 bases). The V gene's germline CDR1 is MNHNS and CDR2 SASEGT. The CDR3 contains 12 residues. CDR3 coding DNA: TGTGCCAGCAGTGGAAACATATTGGGGGCGATTTTT. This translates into CASSGNILGAIF.

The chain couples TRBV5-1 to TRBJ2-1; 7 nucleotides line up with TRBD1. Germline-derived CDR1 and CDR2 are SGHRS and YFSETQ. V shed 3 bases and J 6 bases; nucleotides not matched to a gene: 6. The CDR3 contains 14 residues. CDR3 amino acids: CASSSWDRSNEQFF. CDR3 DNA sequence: TGCGCCAGCAGCTCGTGGGACAGATCCAATGAGCAGTTCTTC.

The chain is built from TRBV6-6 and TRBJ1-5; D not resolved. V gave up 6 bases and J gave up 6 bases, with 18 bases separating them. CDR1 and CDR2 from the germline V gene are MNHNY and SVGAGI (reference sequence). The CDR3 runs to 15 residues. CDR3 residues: CASRSLGGTSQPQHF. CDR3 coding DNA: TGTGCCAGCAGGTCCCTGGGAGGCACCTCTCAGCCCCAGCATTTT.

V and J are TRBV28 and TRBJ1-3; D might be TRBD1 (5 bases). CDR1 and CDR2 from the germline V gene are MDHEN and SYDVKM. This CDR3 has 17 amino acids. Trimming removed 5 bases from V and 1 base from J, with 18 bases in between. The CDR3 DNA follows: TGTGCCAGCAGTCGAAGGGGCAAGACAGTATCTGGAAACACCATATATTTT. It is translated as CASSRRGKTVSGNTIYF.

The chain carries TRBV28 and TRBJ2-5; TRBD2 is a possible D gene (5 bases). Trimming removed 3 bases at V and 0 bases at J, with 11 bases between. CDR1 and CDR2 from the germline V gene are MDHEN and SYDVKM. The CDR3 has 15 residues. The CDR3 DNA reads TGTGCCAGCAGTTTGATATGGGAGTACCAAGAGACCCAGTACTTC. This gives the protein CASSLIWEYQETQYF.

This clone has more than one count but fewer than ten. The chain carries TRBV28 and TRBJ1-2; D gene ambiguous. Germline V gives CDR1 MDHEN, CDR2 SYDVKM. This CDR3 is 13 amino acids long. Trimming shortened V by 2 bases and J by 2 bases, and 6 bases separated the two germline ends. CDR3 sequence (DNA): TGTGCCAGCAGTTTAGGGCAGAACTATGGCTACACCTTC. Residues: CASSLGQNYGYTF.

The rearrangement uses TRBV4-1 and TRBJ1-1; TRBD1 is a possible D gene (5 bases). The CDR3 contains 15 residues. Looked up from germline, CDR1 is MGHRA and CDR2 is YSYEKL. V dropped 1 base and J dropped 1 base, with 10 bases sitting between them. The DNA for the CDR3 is TGCGCCAGCAGCCAAGCGGTGGACAAGAACACTGAAGCTTTCTTT. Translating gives CASSQAVDKNTEAFF.

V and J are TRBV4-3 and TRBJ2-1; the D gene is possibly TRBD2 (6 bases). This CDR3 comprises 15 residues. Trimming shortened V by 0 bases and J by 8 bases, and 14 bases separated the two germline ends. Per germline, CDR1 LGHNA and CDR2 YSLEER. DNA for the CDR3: TGCGCCAGCAGCCAAGATAGATCGGGGGTGTATGAGCAGTTCTTC. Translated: CASSQDRSGVYEQFF.

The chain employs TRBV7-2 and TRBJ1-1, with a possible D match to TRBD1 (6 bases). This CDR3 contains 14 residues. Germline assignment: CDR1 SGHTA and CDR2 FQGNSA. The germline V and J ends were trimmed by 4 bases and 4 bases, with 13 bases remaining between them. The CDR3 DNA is TGTGCCAGCAGCTCTACAGGGCGGATCACTGAAGCTTTCTTT. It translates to CASSSTGRITEAFF.